These 30 T cell receptor beta chains were all obtained from the same sample, sequenced in a study of OX40 agonist ivuxolimab in advanced cancers. Profiling relied on immunoSEQ multiplex PCR, and the TCRdb table lists in-frame clones only, not all of them. The data hold roughly 75,000 clones, with more than 75% observed a single time. The sequences come from CD4+ or CD8+ T cells sorted from blood, collected in a trial of the OX40 agonist ivuxolimab. The source of these receptors is an adult with an advanced solid tumor such as melanoma, head and neck, liver or kidney cancer.

Details on this clone: The CDR3 does not end in the conserved phenylalanine or tryptophan, so this is likely a read error. The DNA is omitted, as the CDR3 cannot be located on it reliably, and the CDR3 follows TCRdb's listing. V usage is TRBV2 and J usage is TRBJ1-1. The CDR3 sequence runs 12 residues, both termini included. Germline-derived CDR1 and CDR2 are SNHLY and FYNNEI. CDR3 protein: CASSEAAGPLTG.

The chain couples TRBV5-1 to TRBJ2-2; 9 nucleotides line up with TRBD2. The CDR3 extends over 16 amino acids. V dropped 0 bases and J dropped 5; count of bases not matched to a gene: 5. Germline loops: CDR1 SGHRS, CDR2 YFSETQ. CDR3 region: CASSLGLAGSTGELFF. The CDR3 coding sequence is TGCGCCAGCAGCTTGGGGCTAGCGGGAAGTACCGGGGAGCTGTTTTTT.

The V gene is TRBV7-9, the J gene TRBJ2-6; D gene unclear. With 5 bases removed from V and 1 base from J, the gap between germline ends came to 9 bases. The length of the CDR3 is 15 residues. From germline, CDR1 is SEHNR and CDR2 FQNEAQ (reference sequence). The CDR3: CASSRAWSGANVLTF. The CDR3 bases are TGTGCCAGCAGCCGGGCGTGGTCTGGGGCCAACGTCCTGACTTTC.

This chain joins TRBV18 and TRBJ2-3, with D unresolved. CDR3 size: 12 residues. Germline V lookup: CDR1 KGHSH, CDR2 LQKENI. Trimming left V 4 bases short and J 6 bases short, with 8 bases between. CDR3 bases: TGTGCCAGCTCACGAAGTGGTGATACGCAGTATTTT. Residues: CASSRSGDTQYF.

This rearrangement joins TRBV5-1 to TRBJ2-1; TRBD1 might be the D (6 bases). The CDR3 sequence is 16 residues long. Per germline, CDR1 SGHRS and CDR2 YFSETQ. The V gene lost 4 bases and the J gene lost 1 base, with 15 bases spanning the gap. The CDR3 reads CASSGTGTLSYNEQFF. The CDR3 DNA follows: TGCGCCAGCAGCGGAACCGGGACACTATCCTACAATGAGCAGTTCTTC.

This clone was counted a few times. The chain employs TRBV14 and TRBJ1-2; D perhaps matches TRBD1 (5 bases). The germline V and J ends were trimmed by 1 base and 5 bases, with 11 bases remaining between them. The V gene's germline CDR1 is SGHDN and CDR2 FVKESK. This CDR3 comprises 14 residues. In DNA form, the CDR3 reads TGTGCCAGCAGCCAAGCCGGGACGAGGTATGGCTACACCTTC. It encodes CASSQAGTRYGYTF.

The chain couples TRBV7-8 to TRBJ1-4, with D possibly matching TRBD1 (5 bases). V was trimmed by 5 bases and J by 1 base, leaving 14 bases between them. Germline assignment: CDR1 SGHVS and CDR2 FQNEAQ. The CDR3 totals 16 residues. Written as DNA, the CDR3 is TGTGCCAGCAGCCCGGAAACAGGAGGAACTAATGAAAAACTGTTTTTT. Translating gives CASSPETGGTNEKLFF.

The V gene is TRBV30, the J gene TRBJ2-5, with TRBD2 as a possible D gene (6 bases). Germline values: CDR1 GTSNPN, CDR2 SVGIG (reference sequence). Deletions cut 2 bases from V and 10 bases from J, with 17 bases between. This CDR3 has 13 residues. CDR3 sequence: CAWSPRGRYGQYF. In DNA, the CDR3 is TGTGCCTGGAGTCCTCGGGGGAGATACGGCCAGTACTTC. Using reference TRBV30 and TRBJ2-5 for the parts outside the CDR3, the full variable domain is SQTIHQWPATLVQPVGSPLSLECTVEGTSNPNLYWYRQAAGRGLQLLFYSVGIGQISSEVPQNLSASRPQDRQFILSSKKLLLSDSGFYLCAWSPRGRYGQYFGPGTRLLVL.

The V call is TRBV4-3, the J call TRBJ2-7; 10 nucleotides align to TRBD1. Germline V lookup: CDR1 LGHNA, CDR2 YSLEER. The CDR3 covers 15 residues. J was trimmed by 5 bases and V by 4 bases; bases with no gene match: 8. CDR3 in amino acids: CASSLQPGTGDEQYF. CDR3 DNA: TGCGCCAGCAGCCTCCAACCCGGGACAGGGGACGAGCAGTACTTC.

The chain joins TRBV9 to TRBJ1-1; TRBD1 agrees at 7 bases. CDR3 length: 17 residues. The J segment lost 1 base and the V segment lost 0 bases, leaving 9 bases of the junction unmatched. CDR1 is SGDLS and CDR2 is YYNGEE in the germline V gene. The CDR3 spells CASSVATTGAKNTEAFF. The CDR3 region has the DNA TGTGCCAGCAGCGTAGCTACAACAGGGGCGAAGAACACTGAAGCTTTCTTT.

V gene TRBV5-3 combines with J gene TRBJ2-2, with D hard to call. TRBV5-3 is placed among ORFs of uncertain function. V was cut by 2 bases and J by 0 bases, with 8 bases left in between. This CDR3 has 15 residues. CDR3 nucleotides: TGTGCCAGAAGCTTCTTCCAGGCGAACACCGGGGAGCTGTTTTTT. This codes for CARSFFQANTGELFF.

This chain connects TRBV7-2 to TRBJ1-4, with D possibly TRBD1 on 6 matching bases. The V gene lost 5 bases and the J gene lost 3 bases, with 16 bases spanning the gap. The CDR3 extends over 16 amino acids. The V gene's germline CDR1 is SGHTA and CDR2 FQGNSA. The CDR3 region is CASSRKGGASNEKLFF. For the CDR3, the DNA is TGTGCCAGCAGCAGAAAGGGGGGCGCGTCTAATGAAAAACTGTTTTTT. The full variable domain, in which reference TRBV7-2 and TRBJ1-4 provide the parts outside the CDR3, is GAGVSQSPSNKVTEKGKDVELRCDPISGHTALYWYRQSLGQGLEFLIYFQGNSAPDKSGLPSDRFSAERTGGSVSTLTIQRTQQEDSAVYLCASSRKGGASNEKLFFGSGTQLSVL.

With regard to this clone: This specimen includes other DNA sequences encoding the same CDR3. The chain has TRBV11-2 and TRBJ2-2; weak D call: TRBD2 (5 bases). Trimming shortened V by 5 bases and J by 6 bases, and 16 bases separated the two germline ends. Germline CDR1 is SGHAT and CDR2 is FQNNGV. CDR3 size: 15 residues. CDR3 bases: TGTGCCAGCAGCCCTCTAGCAGGACGAGCCGGGGAGCTGTTTTTT. Amino acid sequence: CASSPLAGRAGELFF.

The V call is TRBV28, the J call TRBJ1-1; tentatively, D is TRBD1 (5 bases). V lost 5 bases, J lost 5 bases, and 9 bases lay in between. CDR1 and CDR2 (germline): MDHEN, SYDVKM. The CDR3 has 12 residues. CDR3 sequence reads: CASSGTRTEAFF. CDR3 coding DNA: TGTGCCAGCAGTGGGACCAGGACTGAAGCTTTCTTT.

This clone was observed once. The rearrangement joins TRBV4-3 to TRBJ2-7; D unresolved. V shed 4 bases and J shed 4 bases, with 17 bases lying between them. Per the germline V gene, CDR1 is LGHNA and CDR2 is YSLEER. The CDR3 is 15 amino acids. Here the CDR3 reads CASSPSVSLRYEQYF. The CDR3 DNA is TGCGCCAGCAGCCCCAGCGTCTCGTTACGGTACGAGCAGTACTTC.

The V call is TRBV4-3, the J call TRBJ2-3; D possibly corresponds to TRBD1 (7 bases). V was shortened by 2 bases and J by 3 bases, with 18 bases between the two germline ends. Germline CDR1 is LGHNA and CDR2 is YSLEER. CDR3 length: 17 residues. The CDR3 sequence: CASSQNTPRGRTDTQYF. CDR3 bases: TGCGCCAGCAGCCAAAACACTCCCAGGGGGAGGACAGATACGCAGTATTTT.

In nucleotides, the CDR3 is TGTGCCAGTAGTAAGGCTAGCGGGACGAACACCGGGGAGCTGTTTTTT. Translated: CASSKASGTNTGELFF. This sequence joins TRBV19 and TRBJ2-2; TRBD2 matches 9 bases. In germline, CDR1 is LNHDA, CDR2 SQIVND (reference sequence). The J segment lost 0 bases and the V segment lost 4 bases, leaving 3 bases of the junction unmatched. The CDR3 is 16 residues long.

V and J are TRBV5-3 and TRBJ2-1; a weak D match, TRBD1 (5 bases). TRBV5-3 is placed among ORFs of uncertain function. The CDR3 spans 12 residues. V was shortened by 9 bases and J by 12 bases, with 19 bases between the two germline ends. The CDR3 DNA sequence: TGTGCCACGGATTACAGGTCAAAAGGGCAGTTCTTC. Its protein is CATDYRSKGQFF.

This clone was picked up one time. This chain joins TRBV28 and TRBJ2-1, with 7 bases matching TRBD1. V lost 4 bases, J lost 7 bases, and 4 bases stayed unmatched. This CDR3 has 13 residues. Germline CDR1 reads MDHEN; CDR2 reads SYDVKM. DNA for the CDR3: TGTGCCAGCAGTTCGACCAGGGGGAATGAGCAGTTCTTC. Protein product: CASSSTRGNEQFF.

The V gene is TRBV4-1, the J gene TRBJ2-1; 7 bases line up with TRBD2. With 3 bases clipped from V and 3 bases from J, the junction kept 20 bases outside the gene matches. The CDR3 has 20 residues. Per the germline V gene, CDR1 is MGHRA and CDR2 is YSYEKL. The CDR3 DNA follows: TGCGCCAGCAGCCAGGCACTTCAAGCGGGGAGATTGACATACTACAATGAGCAGTTCTTC. Protein product: CASSQALQAGRLTYYNEQFF.

V usage is TRBV28 and J usage is TRBJ1-2, with D possibly being TRBD1 (6 bases). V shed 1 base and J shed 3 bases, with 9 bases lying between them. Germline V gene sequence: CDR1 MDHEN, CDR2 SYDVKM. CDR3 length: 14 residues. CDR3 sequence (DNA): TGTGCCAGCAGTTTATTACCAGGGGACTATGGCTACACCTTC. It specifies CASSLLPGDYGYTF.

CDR3 nucleotides: TGTGCCAGCAGGCAGGACTGGCTCGGCAATGAGCAGTTCTTC. It specifies CASRQDWLGNEQFF. J is TRBJ2-1 and V is TRBV11-2, with a weak D call TRBD2 (5 bases). Trimming shortened V by 6 bases and J by 6 bases, and 15 bases separated the two germline ends. CDR3 length: 14 amino acids. The germline V gene has CDR1 SGHAT and CDR2 FQNNGV.

This clone was observed once. The gene calls are TRBV15 and TRBJ2-2, with D possibly TRBD1 on 6 matching bases. This CDR3 spans 16 amino acids. Germline CDR1 reads LNHNV; CDR2 reads YYDKDF (reference sequence). V lost 4 bases to trimming and J lost 6 bases, with 18 bases between them. DNA for the CDR3: TGTGCCACCAGCATTGCCAGGGGCTCACGGTCCGGGGAGCTGTTTTTT. Translated, it gives CATSIARGSRSGELFF.

This chain joins TRBV5-6 and TRBJ1-1, with D unclear. The CDR3 consists of 14 residues. The germline gives CDR1 SGHDT, CDR2 YYEEEE. V gave up 1 base and J gave up 4 bases, with 11 bases separating them. CDR3 DNA sequence: TGTGCCAGCAGCTTGAGTGGTGGGAGCACTGAAGCTTTCTTT. Translated: CASSLSGGSTEAFF.

The chain combines TRBV27 with TRBJ2-7; TRBD2 matches at 8 bases. The CDR3 sequence is 18 residues long. The ends lost 0 bases at V and 2 bases at J; junction bases unmatched: 12. Germline assignment: CDR1 MNHEY and CDR2 SMNVEV (reference sequence). The CDR3 nucleotides read TGTGCCAGCAGTTTATCCCCCCATCTAGCGGGCCGAACCTACGAGCAGTACTTC. It is translated as CASSLSPHLAGRTYEQYF.

This clone was observed a single time. The chain joins TRBV10-2 to TRBJ2-7; the match to TRBD2 covers 9 bases. This CDR3 has 14 amino acids. CDR1 and CDR2 (germline): WSHSY, SAAADI. Germline trimming cut 7 bases from V and 0 bases from J; bases unmatched to any gene: 4. CDR3 DNA sequence: TGCGCCAGCATCCTTAGCGGGAGCTCCTACGAGCAGTACTTC. Translated, it gives CASILSGSSYEQYF.

J is TRBJ1-1 and V is TRBV7-3, with 10 bases aligning to TRBD1. CDR1 is SGHTA, CDR2 FQGTGA, per germline. V trimming: 3 bases; J trimming: 8 bases; junction bases outside the gene matches: 3. This CDR3 comprises 13 residues. CDR3 loop: CASSLTGGQEAFF. Here the CDR3 DNA reads TGTGCCAGCAGCTTGACAGGGGGCCAAGAAGCTTTCTTT. Looking up the rest from reference TRBV7-3 and TRBJ1-1 gives the full variable domain: GAGVSQTPSNKVTEKGKYVELRCDPISGHTALYWYRQSLGQGPEFLIYFQGTGAADDSGLPNDRFFAVRPEGSVSTLKIQRTERGDSAVYLCASSLTGGQEAFFGQGTRLTVV.

CDR3 loop: CASSTDGNYGYTF. CDR3 DNA: TGTGCCAGCAGCACGGACGGTAACTATGGCTACACCTTC. V gene TRBV7-2 combines with J gene TRBJ1-2; D uncertain. Trimming took off 5 bases at V and 1 base at J, with 8 bases between the two ends. Germline lookup yields CDR1 SGHTA and CDR2 FQGNSA. This CDR3 is 13 amino acids long.

The chain uses TRBV2 and TRBJ2-1; TRBD2 aligns across 13 bases. The length of the CDR3 is 16 residues. The J segment lost 9 bases and the V segment lost 5 bases, leaving 10 bases of the junction unmatched. CDR1 is SNHLY and CDR2 is FYNNEI in the germline V gene. The CDR3 bases are TGTGCCAGCAGTCCCCGGACTAGCGGGGGAGGAGGTGAGCAGTTCTTC. As protein: CASSPRTSGGGGEQFF.

The J gene is TRBJ2-3, the V gene TRBV10-2; tentatively, D is TRBD1 (5 bases). The V gene lost 5 bases and the J gene lost 6 bases, with 9 bases spanning the gap. This CDR3 spans 12 amino acids. Germline CDR1 and CDR2: WSHSY and SAAADI. The CDR3 protein is CASSKTADTQYF. CDR3 coding DNA: TGCGCCAGCAGTAAGACAGCCGATACGCAGTATTTT.